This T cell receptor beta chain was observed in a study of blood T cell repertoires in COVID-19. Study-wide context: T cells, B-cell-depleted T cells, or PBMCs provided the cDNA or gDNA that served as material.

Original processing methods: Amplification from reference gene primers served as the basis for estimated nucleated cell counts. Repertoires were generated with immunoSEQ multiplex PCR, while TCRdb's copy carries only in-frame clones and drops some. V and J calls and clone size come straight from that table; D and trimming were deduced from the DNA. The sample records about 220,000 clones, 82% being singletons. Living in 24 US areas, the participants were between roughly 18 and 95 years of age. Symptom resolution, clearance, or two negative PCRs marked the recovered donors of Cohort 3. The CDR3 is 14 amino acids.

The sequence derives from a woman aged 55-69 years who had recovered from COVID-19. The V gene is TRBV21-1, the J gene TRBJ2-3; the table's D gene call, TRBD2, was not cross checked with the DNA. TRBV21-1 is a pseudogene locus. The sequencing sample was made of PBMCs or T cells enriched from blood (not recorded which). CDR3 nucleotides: TGTGCCAGCGGGCCGGGGGGGCGGTCAGATACGCAGTATTTT. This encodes CASGPGGRSDTQYF.